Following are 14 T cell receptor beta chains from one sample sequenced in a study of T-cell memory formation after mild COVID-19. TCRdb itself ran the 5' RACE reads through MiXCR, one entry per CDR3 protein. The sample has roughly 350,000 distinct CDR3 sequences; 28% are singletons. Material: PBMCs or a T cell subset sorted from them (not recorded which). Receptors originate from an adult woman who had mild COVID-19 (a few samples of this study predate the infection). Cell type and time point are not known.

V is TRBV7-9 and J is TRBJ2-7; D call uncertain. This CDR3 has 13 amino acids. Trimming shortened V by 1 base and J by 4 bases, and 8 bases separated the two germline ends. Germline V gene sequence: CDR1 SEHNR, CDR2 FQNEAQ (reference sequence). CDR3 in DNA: TGTGCCAGCAGCTTAGTCCCGGAGTACGAGCAGTACTTC. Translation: CASSLVPEYEQYF.

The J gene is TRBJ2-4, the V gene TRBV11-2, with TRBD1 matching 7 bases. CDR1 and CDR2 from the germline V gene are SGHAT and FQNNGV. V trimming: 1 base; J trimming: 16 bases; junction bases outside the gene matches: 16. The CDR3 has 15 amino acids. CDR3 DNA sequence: TGTGCCAGCAGCTTAGGTGGCGCAGGGGGAAAAATTCGATACTTC. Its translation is CASSLGGAGGKIRYF.

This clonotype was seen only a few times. The CDR3 nucleotides are TGTGCCAGCAGTTTGCTAGGGACAGACAATGAGCAGTTCTTC. This encodes CASSLLGTDNEQFF. The J gene is TRBJ2-1, the V gene TRBV6-6; 7 nucleotides align to TRBD1. V was clipped by 4 bases and J by 5 bases; unmatched bases: 5. The germline V gene encodes CDR1 MNHNY and CDR2 SVGAGI (reference sequence). This CDR3 is built from 14 residues.

The CDR3 coding sequence is TGTGCCAGCAGCCAAGTAAGGGACCTACTCACAGATACGCAGTATTTT. Its protein product is CASSQVRDLLTDTQYF. The rearrangement uses TRBV14 and TRBJ2-3, with D possibly being TRBD1 or TRBD2 (5 bases each). Trimming stripped 1 base from V and 2 bases from J, with 13 bases between. There are 16 residues in the CDR3. CDR1 is SGHDN and CDR2 is FVKESK in the germline V gene.

The CDR3, as DNA: TGCGCCAGCAGCTTGTTTTTAGGGCTAGCGGGAGTACTAGAGACCCAGTACTTC. The encoded protein is CASSLFLGLAGVLETQYF. V usage is TRBV5-1 and J usage is TRBJ2-5; 10 bases are a match to TRBD2. CDR1 and CDR2 (germline): SGHRS, YFSETQ. CDR3 size: 18 residues. The trim removed 1 base at V and 4 bases at J, leaving 13 bases unmatched.

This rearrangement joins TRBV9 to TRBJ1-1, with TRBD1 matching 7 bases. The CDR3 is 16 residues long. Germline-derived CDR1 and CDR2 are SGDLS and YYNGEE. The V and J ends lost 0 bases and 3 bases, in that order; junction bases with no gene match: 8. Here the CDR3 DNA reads TGTGCCAGCAGCGTAGGCGGACAGGCCAGGGACACTGAAGCTTTCTTT. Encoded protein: CASSVGGQARDTEAFF. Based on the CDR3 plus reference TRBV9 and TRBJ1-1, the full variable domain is DSGVTQTPKHLITATGQRVTLRCSPRSGDLSVYWYQQSLDQGLQFLIQYYNGEERAKGNILERFSAQQFPDLHSELNLSSLELGDSALYFCASSVGGQARDTEAFFGQGTRLTVV.

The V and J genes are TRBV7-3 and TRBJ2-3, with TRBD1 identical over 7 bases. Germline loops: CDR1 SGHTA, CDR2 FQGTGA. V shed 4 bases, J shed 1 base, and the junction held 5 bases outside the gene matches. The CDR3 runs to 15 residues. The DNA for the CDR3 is TGTGCCAGCAGCTACAGGGGTTCGGGCACAGATACGCAGTATTTT. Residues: CASSYRGSGTDTQYF.

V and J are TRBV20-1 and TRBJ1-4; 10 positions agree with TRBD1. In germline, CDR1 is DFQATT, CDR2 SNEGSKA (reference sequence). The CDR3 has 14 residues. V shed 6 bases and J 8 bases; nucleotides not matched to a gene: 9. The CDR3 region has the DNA TGCAGTGCACAGACCGACAGGGGGCTAGAAAAACTGTTTTTT. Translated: CSAQTDRGLEKLFF.

CDR3 protein: CASSWGLAGGTYEQYF. CDR3 bases: TGCGCCAGCAGCTGGGGCCTAGCGGGAGGGACCTACGAGCAGTACTTC. The rearrangement links TRBV5-1 to TRBJ2-7, with 12 bases aligning to TRBD2. The CDR3 covers 16 residues. Germline trimming cut 3 bases from V and 2 bases from J; bases unmatched to any gene: 6. Germline lookup yields CDR1 SGHRS and CDR2 YFSETQ.

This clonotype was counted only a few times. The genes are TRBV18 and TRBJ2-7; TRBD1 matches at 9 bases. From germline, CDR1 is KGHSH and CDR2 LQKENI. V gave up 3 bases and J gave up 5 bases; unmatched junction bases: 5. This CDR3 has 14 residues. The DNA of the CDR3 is TGTGCCAGCTCACCTACAGGGGGCCTCGACGAGCAGTACTTC. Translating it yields CASSPTGGLDEQYF.

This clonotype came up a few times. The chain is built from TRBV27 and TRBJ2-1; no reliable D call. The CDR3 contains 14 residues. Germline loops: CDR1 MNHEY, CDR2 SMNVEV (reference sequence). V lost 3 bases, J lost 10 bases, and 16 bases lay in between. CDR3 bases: TGTGCCAGCAGTTTTGGCAGAACCGCTGGGGAGCAGTTCTTC. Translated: CASSFGRTAGEQFF.

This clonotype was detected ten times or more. DNA of the CDR3: TGCAGTGCTAGAGAGGGACTAGCGGGGACCCTACGATACACAGATACGCAGTATTTT. It yields the protein CSAREGLAGTLRYTDTQYF. The chain couples TRBV20-1 to TRBJ2-3; 13 nucleotides agree with TRBD2. The junction had 11 bases not matched to a gene; V was cut back by 0 bases and J by 2 bases. From germline, CDR1 is DFQATT and CDR2 SNEGSKA (reference sequence). The CDR3 sequence is 19 residues long.

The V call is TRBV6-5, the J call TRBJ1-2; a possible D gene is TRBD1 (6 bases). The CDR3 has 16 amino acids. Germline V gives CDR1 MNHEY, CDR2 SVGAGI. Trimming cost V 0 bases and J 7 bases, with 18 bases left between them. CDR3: CASSYSGTTGNGGYTF. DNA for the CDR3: TGTGCCAGCAGTTACTCGGGGACTACAGGGAATGGTGGCTACACCTTC.

CDR3 coding DNA: TGTGCCAGCAGCCCCTGGCAGGGTGGAGAGACCCAGTACTTC. Protein sequence: CASSPWQGGETQYF. The V call is TRBV3-1, the J call TRBJ2-5; D may be TRBD1 (5 bases). The germline V and J ends were trimmed by 4 bases and 4 bases, with 13 bases remaining between them. CDR3 size: 14 residues. The V gene's germline CDR1 is LGHDT and CDR2 YNNKEL (reference sequence).